The clone carrying this T cell receptor beta chain showed up many times. Trimming took off 3 bases at V and 2 bases at J, with 8 bases between the two ends. This CDR3 comprises 12 residues. Germline V gene sequence: CDR1 DFQATT, CDR2 SNEGSKA (reference sequence). The data derive from a study of T cells in Graves' hyperthyroidism and ophthalmopathy. Regions amplified from RNA transcripts were the TCR beta CDR3 regions. The primer set for the first-round RT-PCR of the TCR CDR3 was HTBI. TCRdb analysed the multiplex PCR reads with MiXCR anew, one entry per CDR3 protein. This sample yields about 300,000 distinct CDR3 sequences, of which roughly a fifth are seen a single time; about 35% belongs to the top ten.

This sequence joins TRBV20-1 and TRBJ2-7; D may be TRBD2 (6 bases). This sequence was found in a man aged 45-65 years with Graves' ophthalmopathy. Input material: blood. This CDR3 reads CSASPGAYEQYF. CDR3 in DNA: TGCAGTGCTAGTCCGGGGGCCTACGAGCAGTACTTC.